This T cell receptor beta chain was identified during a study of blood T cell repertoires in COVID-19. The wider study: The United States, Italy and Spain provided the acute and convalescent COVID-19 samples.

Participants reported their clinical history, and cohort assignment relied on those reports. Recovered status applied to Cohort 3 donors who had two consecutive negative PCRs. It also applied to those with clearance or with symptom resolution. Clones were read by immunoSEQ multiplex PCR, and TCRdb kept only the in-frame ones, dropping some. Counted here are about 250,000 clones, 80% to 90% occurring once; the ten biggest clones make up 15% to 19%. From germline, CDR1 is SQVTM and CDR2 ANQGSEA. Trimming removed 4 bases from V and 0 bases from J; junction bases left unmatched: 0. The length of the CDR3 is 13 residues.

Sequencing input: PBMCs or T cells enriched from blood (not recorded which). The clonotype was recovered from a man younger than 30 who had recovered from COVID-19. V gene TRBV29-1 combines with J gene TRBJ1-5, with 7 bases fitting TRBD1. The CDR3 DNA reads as TGCAGCGTTGCAGGGGGTAGCAATCAGCCCCAGCATTTT. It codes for CSVAGGSNQPQHF.